This TCR beta chain was sequenced in a study of blood T cell dynamics during melanoma immunotherapy. Regarding time point: pre-treatment baseline. No patient had earlier systemic cancer treatment, concurrent immunosuppressants, or another active cancer. Findings and caveats of the study: PBMC repertoires of eventual disease-control patients split at W3 into clonality or diversity gains.

Comment on this clone: Its antigen is undetermined.

Every bulk PBMC sample received the same 350 ng of DNA. The protocol was immunoSEQ multiplex PCR, while the TCRdb copy is restricted to in-frame clones and leaves out a portion. This sample carries about 10,000 clones, 88% of them seen once, and the ten largest clones take around a tenth. Deletions cut 2 bases from V and 4 bases from J, with 14 bases between. The CDR3 totals 15 residues. From germline, CDR1 is MNHEY and CDR2 SMNVEV (reference sequence). The chain recombines TRBV27 with TRBJ1-2; D call uncertain. Material: blood, obtained from a patient treated with checkpoint blockade. This clonotype originated in a human donor with melanoma. In nucleotides, the CDR3 is TGTGCCAGCAGTTTAGACCTCTCGGGCTTCTATGGCTACACCTTC. Encoded protein: CASSLDLSGFYGYTF.